These 22 T cell receptor beta chains originate from one sample sequenced in a study of regulatory T cells in long-lasting Graves disease. The time point was: newly diagnosed GD, antithyroid drugs for less than 3 months. RNA extracted from PBMCs served as the sequencing template. Building of the TCR beta libraries involved iRepertoire HTBI primers and Arm-PCR of CDR3 regions. TCRdb analysed the multiplex PCR reads with MiXCR anew, one entry per CDR3 protein. The top ten hold roughly 23% of the sample, which has about 420,000 distinct CDR3 sequences, about 16% seen once. These data were also reused for a study on T cells in Graves' hyperthyroidism and ophthalmopathy.

The starting material was peripheral blood mononuclear cells (PBMCs), obtained at new diagnosis, from a patient treated with antithyroid drugs. The receptors here all came from a woman aged 18-30 years with Graves disease.

For this clonotype: This sequence is one base from a far larger clone and is likely a read error. The rearrangement uses TRBV28 and TRBJ2-1, with TRBD1 identical over 9 bases. The V and J ends lost 8 bases and 10 bases, in that order; junction bases with no gene match: 9. The CDR3 covers 13 residues. Looked up from germline, CDR1 is MDHEN and CDR2 is SYDVKM. In DNA form, the CDR3 reads TGTGCCAGCGCCTCGGGACAGGGTTCCGAGCAGTTCTTC. Translating it yields CASASGQGSEQFF.

This clonotype was seen ten or more times. This chain links TRBV6-1 with TRBJ1-2; D remains ambiguous. This CDR3 spans 13 amino acids. The V gene lost 9 bases and the J gene lost 0 bases, with 11 bases spanning the gap. CDR1 MNHNS and CDR2 SASEGT come from the germline V gene. CDR3 nucleotide sequence: TGTGCCAGTAACACGGTACCTAACTATGGCTACACCTTC. Its translation: CASNTVPNYGYTF.

Concerning this clonotype: Likely a read error: the CDR3 ends without its conserved phenylalanine or tryptophan. Because the CDR3's place on the DNA is in doubt, the DNA is left out and the CDR3 is given as listed by TCRdb. This rearrangement joins TRBV7-8 to TRBJ2-7; the DNA was not compared with TRBD2, the D call given in the table. The CDR3 totals 16 residues, both ends included. Germline-derived CDR1 and CDR2 are SGHVS and FQNEAQ. CDR3 in amino acids: CASSTGTSDKAYEEYL.

This CDR3 is CASSLEGLAVPSLTDTQYF. The CDR3 region has the DNA TGCGCCAGCAGCTTGGAGGGACTAGCGGTTCCGAGCCTCACAGATACGCAGTATTTT. This chain joins TRBV5-1 and TRBJ2-3; 11 bases align to TRBD2. V lost 0 bases, J lost 2 bases, and 11 bases stayed unmatched. The CDR3 has 19 residues. Germline lookup yields CDR1 SGHRS and CDR2 YFSETQ.

This chain connects TRBV20-1 to TRBJ1-4; a weak D match, TRBD1 (5 bases). The CDR3 extends over 13 amino acids. V lost 5 bases to trimming and J lost 5 bases, with 12 bases between them. In germline, CDR1 is DFQATT, CDR2 SNEGSKA (reference sequence). CDR3 loop: CSAGQGNNEKLFF. The CDR3 region has the DNA TGCAGTGCTGGGCAGGGTAACAATGAAAAACTGTTTTTT.

This clonotype has a handful of counts. The chain recombines TRBV15 with TRBJ1-5; no clear D. Germline CDR1 reads LNHNV; CDR2 reads YYDKDF (reference sequence). The V gene lost 4 bases and the J gene lost 8 bases, with 15 bases spanning the gap. The CDR3 loop spans 14 amino acids. The CDR3 bases are TGTGCCACCAGCAACGCCCGCACCGGGGAGCCCCAGCATTTT. This encodes CATSNARTGEPQHF.

There are many counts of this clonotype. The chain is built from TRBV3-1 and TRBJ2-5; D could derive from TRBD1 or TRBD2 (5 bases each). This CDR3 contains 19 residues. V lost 1 base, J lost 5 bases, and 26 bases lay in between. Looked up from germline, CDR1 is LGHDT and CDR2 is YNNKEL (reference sequence). The CDR3, as DNA: TGTGCCAGCAGCCAAGGGGGATTAGAGGCGGCAGGGAGTTACGAGACCCAGTACTTC. This sequence encodes CASSQGGLEAAGSYETQYF.

This clonotype was picked up one time. A much larger clone differs from this one at a single base, so this may be a read error. The chain recombines TRBV12-3 or TRBV12-4 with TRBJ2-7, with D unclear. This CDR3 contains 13 residues. The CDR3 sequence is CGSSSPVANEQYF. As DNA, the CDR3 is TGTGGCAGCAGTTCCCCCGTGGCTAACGAGCAGTACTTC.

This clonotype was counted ten times or more. The chain carries TRBV4-1 and TRBJ2-3; D is possibly TRBD1 or TRBD2 (5 bases each). Trimming removed 4 bases from V and 0 bases from J, with 14 bases in between. This CDR3 is built from 16 residues. The germline V gene has CDR1 MGHRA and CDR2 YSYEKL. The CDR3 is CASSLPSWGSTDTQYF. The CDR3 DNA follows: TGCGCCAGCAGCCTACCATCGTGGGGGAGCACAGATACGCAGTATTTT.

This clonotype was counted only a few times. V gene TRBV6-1 combines with J gene TRBJ2-1, with 7 bases lining up with TRBD1. V was pared by 6 bases and J by 6 bases, with 14 bases of the junction left unmatched. Germline lookup yields CDR1 MNHNS and CDR2 SASEGT. The CDR3 covers 16 residues. CDR3 loop: CASRERIGGAGNEQFF. The CDR3 coding sequence is TGTGCCAGCAGGGAGCGAATAGGGGGCGCGGGCAATGAGCAGTTCTTC.

The V call is TRBV28, the J call TRBJ1-3; maybe TRBD1 (5 bases). The CDR3 is made up of 15 amino acids. Between the trimmed V and J ends, which lost 9 bases and 3 bases, there was a span of 18 bases. The germline V gene has CDR1 MDHEN and CDR2 SYDVKM. CDR3 loop: CASLTEGSYGNTIYF. CDR3 in DNA: TGTGCCAGTCTTACGGAGGGGTCTTATGGAAACACCATATATTTT.

Ten or more counts support this clonotype. The chain combines TRBV10-2 with TRBJ2-7, with D maybe TRBD1 (5 bases). The CDR3 totals 13 residues. V lost 7 bases to trimming and J lost 0 bases, with 10 bases between them. CDR1 and CDR2 from the germline V gene are WSHSY and SAAADI. CDR3 region: CASTMTDSYEQYF. The DNA for the CDR3 is TGCGCCAGCACCATGACAGACTCCTACGAGCAGTACTTC.

This clonotype was recorded many times. The V gene is TRBV18, the J gene TRBJ1-1, with no clear D. Trimming left V 3 bases short and J 3 bases short, with 8 bases between. This CDR3 is 13 amino acids long. Germline CDR1 reads KGHSH; CDR2 reads LQKENI. CDR3 sequence: CASSPGGDTEAFF. The CDR3 DNA is TGTGCCAGCTCACCCGGTGGGGACACTGAAGCTTTCTTT.

This clonotype was recorded at least ten times. This chain connects TRBV2 to TRBJ2-7; 7 nucleotides line up with TRBD2. The CDR3 runs 14 residues. CDR1 is SNHLY and CDR2 is FYNNEI in the germline V gene. Losses at the gene ends were 5 bases for V and 3 bases for J; bases not matched to a gene: 7. CDR3 loop: CASSPGLGIYEQYF. In DNA, the CDR3 is TGTGCCAGCAGTCCCGGACTAGGTATCTACGAGCAGTACTTC. Full variable domain (missing parts from reference TRBV2 and TRBJ2-7): EPEVTQTPSHQVTQMGQEVILRCVPISNHLYFYWYRQILGQKVEFLVSFYNNEISEKSEIFDDQFSVERPDGSNFTLKIRSTKLEDSAMYFCASSPGLGIYEQYFGPGTRLTVT.

A note on this clonotype: This may be a read error: a much more frequent sequence differs by one nucleotide. The rearrangement uses TRBV11-2 and TRBJ2-1; possibly TRBD1 or TRBD2 for D (5 bases each). CDR1 SGHAT and CDR2 FQNNGV come from the germline V gene. This CDR3 spans 14 amino acids. This CDR3 is CACSGRGAYNEQFF. The CDR3 DNA reads TGTGCCTGCAGCGGACGGGGCGCCTACAATGAGCAGTTCTTC.

The sample holds many counts of this clonotype. This chain connects TRBV15 to TRBJ2-1; D unresolved. This CDR3 region has 11 residues. Germline V gene data show CDR1 as LNHNV and CDR2 as YYDKDF (reference sequence). Trimming pared 2 bases from V and 5 bases from J, leaving 1 base between. CDR3 region: CATSRHNEQFF. As DNA, the CDR3 is TGTGCCACCAGCAGACACAATGAGCAGTTCTTC.

The sample holds a few counts of this clonotype. The V gene is TRBV19, the J gene TRBJ2-1, with a possible D match to TRBD2 (5 bases). Trimming removed 8 bases from V and 11 bases from J, with 13 bases in between. There are 11 residues in the CDR3. The germline V gene has CDR1 LNHDA and CDR2 SQIVND (reference sequence). The CDR3 region is CASSLAMKQFF. The CDR3 nucleotides are TGTGCCAGTTCCCTAGCAATGAAGCAGTTCTTC.

This clonotype was recorded a few times. The rearrangement uses TRBV5-1 and TRBJ2-7; 7 bases line up with TRBD1. The trim removed 0 bases at V and 0 bases at J, leaving 9 bases unmatched. Germline V gene sequence: CDR1 SGHRS, CDR2 YFSETQ. The CDR3 is 17 amino acids. In DNA, the CDR3 is TGCGCCAGCAGCTTGGGGGAACAGGGGTGGGCCTCCTACGAGCAGTACTTC. Translating it yields CASSLGEQGWASYEQYF. Full variable domain (outside the CDR3, taken from reference TRBV5-1 and TRBJ2-7): KAGVTQTPRYLIKTRGQQVTLSCSPISGHRSVSWYQQTPGQGLQFLFEYFSETQRNKGNFPGRFSGRQFSNSRSEMNVSTLELGDSALYLCASSLGEQGWASYEQYFGPGTRLTVT.

This clonotype was counted many times. The rearrangement joins TRBV27 to TRBJ2-2; D unresolved. The CDR3 is made up of 13 amino acids. Germline values: CDR1 MNHEY, CDR2 SMNVEV (reference sequence). V lost 3 bases and J lost 5, with 7 bases in between. CDR3 region: CASSFTFTGELFF. In nucleotides, the CDR3 is TGTGCCAGCAGTTTTACCTTTACCGGGGAGCTGTTTTTT.

This clonotype has just a few counts. This chain joins TRBV29-1 and TRBJ1-4; a possible D gene is TRBD1 (5 bases). Between the trimmed V and J ends, which lost 4 bases and 3 bases, there was a span of 9 bases. The CDR3 loop spans 13 amino acids. Germline V gene data show CDR1 as SQVTM and CDR2 as ANQGSEA. CDR3 in DNA: TGCAGCGTTGTCGGGGGATCTAATGAAAAACTGTTTTTT. Translating gives CSVVGGSNEKLFF.

This clonotype was recorded many times. The chain joins TRBV7-3 to TRBJ2-3; TRBD2 aligns across 11 bases. The CDR3 sequence is 15 residues long. Per the germline V gene, CDR1 is SGHTA and CDR2 is FQGTGA. J was trimmed by 5 bases and V by 5 bases; bases with no gene match: 6. The CDR3 here is CASSLTSGSGDTQYF. In DNA, the CDR3 is TGTGCCAGCAGCCTTACTAGCGGGAGTGGAGATACGCAGTATTTT.

There are a few counts of this clonotype. This chain joins TRBV20-1 and TRBJ1-6; 7 bases align to TRBD1. The V segment lost 5 bases and the J segment 8 bases; nucleotides outside the gene matches: 9. The V gene's germline CDR1 is DFQATT and CDR2 SNEGSKA (reference sequence). The length of the CDR3 is 14 residues. CDR3: CSAHRGLFDSPLHF. The CDR3 nucleotides are TGCAGTGCTCACAGGGGACTGTTTGATTCACCCCTCCACTTT.